This T cell receptor beta chain comes out of a study of shared clonotypes between healthy human individuals. At least ten counts were recorded for this clone. The CDR3 has 13 amino acids. Germline CDR1 reads SGHDN; CDR2 reads FVKESK. With 0 bases removed from V and 11 bases from J, the gap between germline ends came to 13 bases. Profiling relied on immunoSEQ multiplex PCR, and the TCRdb table lists in-frame clones only, not all of them. The sample has some 1,100,000 clones, around three quarters seen once. Sequenced material: memory CD4+ T cells from PBMCs. The subset: CD45RA-negative fraction. This clonotype was obtained from a man aged 18 to 30 in good health. Some clones in this sample may be carry-over from other donors' samples. The J gene is TRBJ1-1, the V gene TRBV14, with a possible D match to TRBD1 (5 bases). CDR3 in DNA: TGTGCCAGCAGCCAAGATCCTTCAGGGTGGGCTTTCTTT. Translation gives CASSQDPSGWAFF.